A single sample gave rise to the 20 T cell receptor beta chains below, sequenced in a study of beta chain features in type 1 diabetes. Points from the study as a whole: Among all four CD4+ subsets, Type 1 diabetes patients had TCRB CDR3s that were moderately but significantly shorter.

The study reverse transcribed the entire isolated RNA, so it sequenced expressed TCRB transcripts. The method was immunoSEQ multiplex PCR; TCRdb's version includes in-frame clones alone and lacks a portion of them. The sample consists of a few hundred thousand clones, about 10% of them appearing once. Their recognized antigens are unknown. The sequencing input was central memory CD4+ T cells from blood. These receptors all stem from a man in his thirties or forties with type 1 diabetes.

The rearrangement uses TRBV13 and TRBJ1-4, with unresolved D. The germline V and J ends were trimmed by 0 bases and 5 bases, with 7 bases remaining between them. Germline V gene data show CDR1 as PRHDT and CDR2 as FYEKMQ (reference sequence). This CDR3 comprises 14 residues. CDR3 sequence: CASSLGQGNEKLFF. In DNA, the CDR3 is TGTGCCAGCAGCTTAGGCCAAGGGAATGAAAAACTGTTTTTT.

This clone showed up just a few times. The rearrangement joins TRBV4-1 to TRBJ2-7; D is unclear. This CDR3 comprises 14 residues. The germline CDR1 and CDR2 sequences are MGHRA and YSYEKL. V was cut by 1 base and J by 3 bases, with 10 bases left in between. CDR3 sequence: CASSQGLVIYEQYF. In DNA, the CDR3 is TGCGCCAGCAGCCAAGGGCTAGTCATCTACGAGCAGTACTTC.

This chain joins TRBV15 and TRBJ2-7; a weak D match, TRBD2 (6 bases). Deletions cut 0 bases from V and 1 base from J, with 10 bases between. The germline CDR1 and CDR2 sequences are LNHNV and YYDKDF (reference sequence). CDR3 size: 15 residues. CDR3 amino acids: CATSRDLRESYEQYF. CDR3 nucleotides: TGTGCCACCAGCAGAGATTTGCGGGAATCCTACGAGCAGTACTTC.

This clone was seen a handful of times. The CDR3 loop reads CASSLSTQGTQPQHF. The CDR3, as DNA: TGTGCCAGCAGTTTATCGACCCAGGGGACTCAGCCCCAGCATTTT. The gene calls are TRBV27 and TRBJ1-5; D is perhaps TRBD1 (6 bases). Germline V lookup: CDR1 MNHEY, CDR2 SMNVEV (reference sequence). This CDR3 comprises 15 residues. Deletions cut 0 bases from V and 6 bases from J, with 12 bases between.

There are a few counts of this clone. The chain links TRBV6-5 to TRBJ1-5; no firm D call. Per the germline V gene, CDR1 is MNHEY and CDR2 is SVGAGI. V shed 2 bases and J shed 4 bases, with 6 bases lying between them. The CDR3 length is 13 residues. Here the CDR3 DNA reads TGTGCCAGCAGTTACGCCCCAAATCAGCCCCAGCATTTT. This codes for CASSYAPNQPQHF.

The CDR3: CASSLGPGQGRQPQHF. CDR3 bases: TGTGCCAGCAGCTTAGGGCCAGGACAAGGCCGTCAGCCCCAGCATTTT. The chain recombines TRBV7-2 with TRBJ1-5, with D tentatively TRBD1 (5 bases). This CDR3 comprises 16 residues. Germline V gene data show CDR1 as SGHTA and CDR2 as FQGNSA. Trimming left V 1 base short and J 6 bases short, with 16 bases between. Full variable domain (outside the CDR3, taken from reference TRBV7-2 and TRBJ1-5): GAGVSQSPSNKVTEKGKDVELRCDPISGHTALYWYRQSLGQGLEFLIYFQGNSAPDKSGLPSDRFSAERTGGSVSTLTIQRTQQEDSAVYLCASSLGPGQGRQPQHFGDGTRLSIL.

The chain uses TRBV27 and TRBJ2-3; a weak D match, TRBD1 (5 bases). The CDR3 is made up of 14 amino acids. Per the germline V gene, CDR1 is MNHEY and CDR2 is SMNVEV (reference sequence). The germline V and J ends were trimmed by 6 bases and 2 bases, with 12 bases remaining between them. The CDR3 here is CASSHAGFTDTQYF. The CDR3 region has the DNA TGTGCCAGCAGCCATGCAGGGTTCACAGATACGCAGTATTTT.

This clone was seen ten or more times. The CDR3 loop is CASSLLFQGPRSDTQYF. In DNA form, the CDR3 reads TGTGCCAGCAGCCTTCTATTCCAGGGGCCGAGGTCAGATACGCAGTATTTT. This rearrangement joins TRBV27 to TRBJ2-3; D may be TRBD1 (6 bases). The V gene lost 6 bases and the J gene lost 4 bases, with 23 bases spanning the gap. The germline CDR1 and CDR2 sequences are MNHEY and SMNVEV (reference sequence). The CDR3 sequence is 17 residues long.

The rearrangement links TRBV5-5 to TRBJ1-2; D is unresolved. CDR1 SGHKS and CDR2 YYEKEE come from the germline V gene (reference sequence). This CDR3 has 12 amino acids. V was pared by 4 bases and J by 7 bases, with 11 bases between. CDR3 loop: CASSGFKFGYTF. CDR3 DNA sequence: TGTGCCAGCAGCGGGTTTAAGTTTGGCTACACCTTC.

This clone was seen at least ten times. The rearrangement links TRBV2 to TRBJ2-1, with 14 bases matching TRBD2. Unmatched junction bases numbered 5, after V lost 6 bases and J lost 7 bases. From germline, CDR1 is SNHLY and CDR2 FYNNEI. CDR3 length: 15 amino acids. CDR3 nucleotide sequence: TGTGCCAGCAGCGGGACTAGCGGGAGAGGGAATGAGCAGTTCTTC. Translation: CASSGTSGRGNEQFF.

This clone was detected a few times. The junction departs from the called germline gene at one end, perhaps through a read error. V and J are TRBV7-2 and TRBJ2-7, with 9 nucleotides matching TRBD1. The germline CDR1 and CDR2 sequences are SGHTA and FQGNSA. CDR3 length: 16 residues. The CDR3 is CASSQDRGTGKYEQYF. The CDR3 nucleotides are TGCGCCAGCAGCCAAGATAGAGGGACAGGGAAGTACGAGCAGTACTTC.

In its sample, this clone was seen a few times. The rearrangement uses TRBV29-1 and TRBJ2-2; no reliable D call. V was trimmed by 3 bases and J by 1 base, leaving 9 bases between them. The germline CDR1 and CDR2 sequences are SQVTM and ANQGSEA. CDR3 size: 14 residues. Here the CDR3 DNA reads TGCAGCGTTGACTGGGCAGGGAACACCGGGGAGCTGTTTTTT. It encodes CSVDWAGNTGELFF.

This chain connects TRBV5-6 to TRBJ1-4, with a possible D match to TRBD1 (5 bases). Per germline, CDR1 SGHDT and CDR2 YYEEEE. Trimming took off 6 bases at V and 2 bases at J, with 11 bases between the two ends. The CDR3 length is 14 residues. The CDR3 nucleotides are TGTGCCAGCATGTCGGGGGGTACTAATGAAAAACTGTTTTTT. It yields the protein CASMSGGTNEKLFF.

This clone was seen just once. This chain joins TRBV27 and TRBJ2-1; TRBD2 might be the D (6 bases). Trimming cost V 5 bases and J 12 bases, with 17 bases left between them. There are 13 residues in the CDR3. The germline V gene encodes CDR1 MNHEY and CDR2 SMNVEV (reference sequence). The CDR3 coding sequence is TGTGCCAGCAGTCTGAACGCGGTGGGGGGGCAGTTCTTC. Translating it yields CASSLNAVGGQFF.

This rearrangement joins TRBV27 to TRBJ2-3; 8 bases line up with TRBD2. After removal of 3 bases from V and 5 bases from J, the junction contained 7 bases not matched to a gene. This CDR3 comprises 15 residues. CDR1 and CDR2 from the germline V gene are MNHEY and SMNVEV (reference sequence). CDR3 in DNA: TGTGCCAGCAGTTTTAGCGGGACCACTTTAGATACGCAGTATTTT. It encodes CASSFSGTTLDTQYF.

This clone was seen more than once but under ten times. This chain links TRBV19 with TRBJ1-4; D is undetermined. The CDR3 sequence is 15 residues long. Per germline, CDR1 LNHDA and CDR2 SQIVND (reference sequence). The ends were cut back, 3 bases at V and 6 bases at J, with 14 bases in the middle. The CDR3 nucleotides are TGTGCCAGTAGTATCTGGGGAAAGGAAGATGAAAAACTGTTTTTT. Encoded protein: CASSIWGKEDEKLFF.

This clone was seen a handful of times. CDR3 amino acids: CASVGTSGNIQYF. In nucleotides, the CDR3 is TGTGCCAGCGTGGGGACTAGCGGGAACATTCAGTACTTC. The chain links TRBV6-1 to TRBJ2-4; TRBD2 matches at 12 bases. Germline V gives CDR1 MNHNS, CDR2 SASEGT. J lost 7 bases, V lost 8 bases, and 3 bases had no gene match. This CDR3 has 13 amino acids.

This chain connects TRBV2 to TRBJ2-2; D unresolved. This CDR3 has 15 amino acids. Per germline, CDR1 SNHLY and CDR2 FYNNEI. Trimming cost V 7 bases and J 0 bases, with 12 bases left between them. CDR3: CASIQEKTNTGELFF. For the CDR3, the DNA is TGTGCCAGCATCCAGGAAAAAACGAACACCGGGGAGCTGTTTTTT.

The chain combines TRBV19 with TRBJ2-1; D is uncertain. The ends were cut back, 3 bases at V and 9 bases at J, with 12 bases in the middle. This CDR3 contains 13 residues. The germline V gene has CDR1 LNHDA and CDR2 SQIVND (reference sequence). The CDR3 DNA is TGTGCCAGTAGTATCGAAGGGAAGGGTGAGCAGTTCTTC. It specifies CASSIEGKGEQFF.

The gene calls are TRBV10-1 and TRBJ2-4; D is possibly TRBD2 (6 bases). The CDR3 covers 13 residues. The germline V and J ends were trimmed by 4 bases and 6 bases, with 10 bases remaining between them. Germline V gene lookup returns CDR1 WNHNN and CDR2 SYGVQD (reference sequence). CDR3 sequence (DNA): TGCGCCAGCAGTGGATCCGGGGGAAACATTCAGTACTTC. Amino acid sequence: CASSGSGGNIQYF.